A single sample gave rise to the 23 T cell receptor beta chains below, sequenced in a study of T cell responses to AZD1222 COVID-19 vaccine. Generated by immunoSEQ multiplex PCR, the TCRdb table keeps only in-frame clones and is missing some. There are 120,000 to 150,000 clones in the sample; around 89% occur only once, and 2.2% lies in the top ten. Sequencing was performed on peripheral blood, taken on day 0 of AZD1222 vaccination. Receptor source: an adult in good health.

The J gene is TRBJ1-5, the V gene TRBV4-3; D is possibly TRBD1 (5 bases). The CDR3 sequence is 15 residues long. V gave up 4 bases and J gave up 7 bases, with 17 bases separating them. Per germline, CDR1 LGHNA and CDR2 YSLEER. The CDR3: CASSPVLGVEQPQHF. The CDR3 region has the DNA TGCGCCAGCAGCCCTGTCCTGGGGGTGGAACAGCCCCAGCATTTT.

The J gene is TRBJ1-3, the V gene TRBV9, with a tentative D call TRBD1 (5 bases). With 4 bases removed from V and 4 bases from J, the gap between germline ends came to 9 bases. There are 13 residues in the CDR3. Germline assignment: CDR1 SGDLS and CDR2 YYNGEE. Here the CDR3 reads CASSPGGGNTIYF. Here the CDR3 DNA reads TGTGCCAGCAGCCCTGGGGGGGGAAACACCATATATTTT.

J is TRBJ1-2 and V is TRBV29-1; D is perhaps TRBD1 (6 bases). CDR1 is SQVTM and CDR2 is ANQGSEA in the germline V gene. The CDR3 has 12 amino acids. Trimming stripped 7 bases from V and 8 bases from J, with 17 bases between. CDR3: CSGSHRAYGYTF. DNA of the CDR3: TGCAGCGGTTCGCACAGGGCCTACGGCTACACCTTC.

This clone has only one observation. The chain carries TRBV19 and TRBJ1-6; TRBD1 aligns across 7 bases. The V segment lost 4 bases and the J segment 6 bases; nucleotides outside the gene matches: 15. The CDR3 extends over 18 amino acids. The V gene's germline CDR1 is LNHDA and CDR2 SQIVND (reference sequence). The CDR3 DNA is TGTGCCAGTAGTACAACCCCGGTTCGACAGGGCGGTAATTCACCCCTCCACTTT. It is translated as CASSTTPVRQGGNSPLHF.

This chain uses TRBV24-1 with TRBJ1-4; unclear D gene. V was pared by 5 bases and J by 3 bases, with 12 bases between. Looked up from germline, CDR1 is KGHDR and CDR2 is SFDVKD. The CDR3 extends over 15 amino acids. The CDR3 DNA is TGTGCCACCAGTGCCTACGATGGGTCTAATGAAAAACTGTTTTTT. Encoded protein: CATSAYDGSNEKLFF.

This chain connects TRBV27 to TRBJ1-5; D not certain. V was pared by 5 bases and J by 4 bases, with 9 bases between. This CDR3 is 13 amino acids long. The V gene's germline CDR1 is MNHEY and CDR2 SMNVEV (reference sequence). The CDR3, as DNA: TGTGCCAGCAGTCGACACCTTAATCAGCCCCAGCATTTT. Its protein product is CASSRHLNQPQHF.

The chain carries TRBV7-2 and TRBJ1-1; D remains unclear. Germline V gene data show CDR1 as SGHTA and CDR2 as FQGNSA. The CDR3 covers 16 residues. The V and J ends lost 0 bases and 4 bases respectively, with 15 bases between them. CDR3 in amino acids: CASSLAHPGVGTEAFF. The CDR3 DNA sequence: TGTGCCAGCAGCTTAGCTCACCCTGGGGTAGGCACTGAAGCTTTCTTT.

CDR3 residues: CASSFGGVNIQYF. The CDR3 nucleotides are TGTGCCAGCAGCTTTGGGGGAGTAAACATTCAGTACTTC. The chain joins TRBV7-2 to TRBJ2-4; TRBD1 or TRBD2 may be the D gene (5 bases each). Germline CDR1 reads SGHTA; CDR2 reads FQGNSA. Trimming took 3 bases from V and 6 from J, leaving 9 bases between them. This CDR3 comprises 13 residues.

This rearrangement joins TRBV5-1 to TRBJ2-2; D remains ambiguous. The CDR3 spans 14 residues. The V and J ends lost 0 bases and 1 base respectively, with 4 bases between them. CDR1 SGHRS and CDR2 YFSETQ come from the germline V gene. The CDR3, as DNA: TGCGCCAGCAGCTTGGAACAGAACACCGGGGAGCTGTTTTTT. Its translation is CASSLEQNTGELFF. Filled out from reference TRBV5-1 and TRBJ2-2, the complete variable domain reads KAGVTQTPRYLIKTRGQQVTLSCSPISGHRSVSWYQQTPGQGLQFLFEYFSETQRNKGNFPGRFSGRQFSNSRSEMNVSTLELGDSALYLCASSLEQNTGELFFGEGSRLTVL.

This clone was seen just once. DNA of the CDR3: TGCGCCAGTCAGGGCGGCTACACCTTC. Amino acids: CASQGGYTF. The chain combines TRBV5-1 with TRBJ1-2, with a possible D match to TRBD1 (5 bases). CDR1 is SGHRS, CDR2 YFSETQ, per germline. This CDR3 comprises 9 residues. Between the trimmed V and J ends, which lost 8 bases and 8 bases, there was a span of 7 bases.

The J gene is TRBJ2-1, the V gene TRBV6-2 or TRBV6-3; 14 bases are a match to TRBD2. With 5 bases clipped from V and 7 bases from J, the junction kept 10 bases outside the gene matches. The germline CDR1 and CDR2 sequences are MNHEY and SVGEGT. The CDR3 is made up of 17 amino acids. The CDR3 DNA sequence: TGTGCCAGCAGTGACCCCGCCCGGACTAGCGGGAGGAATGAGCAGTTCTTC. It codes for CASSDPARTSGRNEQFF.

The CDR3 coding sequence is TGTGCCAGCAGCTTAGGCGGACCACGGGAGACCCAGTACTTC. Its translation: CASSLGGPRETQYF. V gene TRBV7-3 combines with J gene TRBJ2-5, with D hard to call. This CDR3 comprises 14 residues. The V gene's germline CDR1 is SGHTA and CDR2 FQGTGA. V was trimmed by 2 bases and J by 5 bases, leaving 12 bases between them. Drawing the rest from reference TRBV7-3 and TRBJ2-5, the complete variable domain is GAGVSQTPSNKVTEKGKYVELRCDPISGHTALYWYRQSLGQGPEFLIYFQGTGAADDSGLPNDRFFAVRPEGSVSTLKIQRTERGDSAVYLCASSLGGPRETQYFGPGTRLLVL.

The table lists this clone with a count of one. CDR3 nucleotide sequence: TGCGCCAGCAGCCGAGCAAGGGGGCAGGGAGCTAAGAATGAGCAGTTCTTC. It codes for CASSRARGQGAKNEQFF. The chain uses TRBV4-3 and TRBJ2-1; 7 positions agree with TRBD1. Looked up from germline, CDR1 is LGHNA and CDR2 is YSLEER. V shed 4 bases, J shed 7 bases, and the junction held 16 bases outside the gene matches. This CDR3 has 17 amino acids.

The CDR3 loop is CASSDPGDLYEQYF. The CDR3 coding sequence is TGTGCCAGCAGTGACCCGGGAGACCTCTACGAGCAGTACTTC. V gene TRBV6-2 or TRBV6-3 combines with J gene TRBJ2-7; D might be TRBD2 (6 bases). V was pared by 5 bases and J by 3 bases, with 14 bases between. The CDR3 is 14 amino acids. Germline loops: CDR1 MNHEY, CDR2 SVGEGT.

The chain carries TRBV4-3 and TRBJ2-1; the D gene is possibly TRBD1 (6 bases). CDR1 is LGHNA, CDR2 YSLEER, per germline. V dropped 0 bases and J dropped 10 bases, with 10 bases sitting between them. CDR3 size: 13 residues. DNA for the CDR3: TGCGCCAGCAGCCAAGAACACGGACAGGAGCAGTTCTTC. This translates into CASSQEHGQEQFF.

The chain combines TRBV15 with TRBJ2-7; TRBD1 matches at 7 bases. The V gene end was trimmed by 0 bases and the J gene end by 5 bases; junction bases not matched to a gene: 7. The CDR3 has 15 residues. Germline V gives CDR1 LNHNV, CDR2 YYDKDF (reference sequence). Here the CDR3 reads CATSREGGALNEQYF. DNA of the CDR3: TGTGCCACCAGCAGAGAAGGGGGCGCATTGAACGAGCAGTACTTC. The full variable domain, with the rest looked up from reference TRBV15 and TRBJ2-7, is DAMVIQNPRYQVTQFGKPVTLSCSQTLNHNVMYWYQQKSSQAPKLLFHYYDKDFNNEADTPDNFQSRRPNTSFCFLDIRSPGLGDTAMYLCATSREGGALNEQYFGPGTRLTVT.

The CDR3 DNA sequence: TGTGCCAGCAGATTTTCGACTAGCGGGAGTTTCGATGAGCAGTTCTTC. Its translation is CASRFSTSGSFDEQFF. The chain recombines TRBV28 with TRBJ2-1, with 12 bases identical to TRBD2. After removal of 6 bases from V and 8 bases from J, the junction contained 11 bases not matched to a gene. CDR3 length equals 16 residues. Per the germline V gene, CDR1 is MDHEN and CDR2 is SYDVKM.

The chain uses TRBV5-4 and TRBJ1-2, with D possibly matching TRBD1 (5 bases). The germline CDR1 and CDR2 sequences are SGHNT and YYREEE (reference sequence). This CDR3 is built from 15 residues. Trimming stripped 4 bases from V and 0 bases from J, with 13 bases between. In DNA, the CDR3 is TGTGCCAGCAGCCCCGGACAATCAGCTAACTATGGCTACACCTTC. This translates into CASSPGQSANYGYTF.

This chain joins TRBV27 and TRBJ2-1, with D hard to call. Trimming stripped 3 bases from V and 5 bases from J, with 14 bases between. Germline V gene lookup returns CDR1 MNHEY and CDR2 SMNVEV (reference sequence). CDR3 length: 15 amino acids. The CDR3 region is CASSFWGLSDNEQFF. The CDR3 DNA is TGTGCCAGCAGTTTTTGGGGTCTTAGTGACAATGAGCAGTTCTTC.

The chain employs TRBV27 and TRBJ1-1, with no clear D. V lost 3 bases, J lost 1 base, and 9 bases lay in between. The germline gives CDR1 MNHEY, CDR2 SMNVEV (reference sequence). This CDR3 is built from 14 residues. CDR3 in amino acids: CASSLFRGNTEAFF. CDR3 sequence (DNA): TGTGCCAGCAGTTTGTTTCGGGGGAACACTGAAGCTTTCTTT.

This clone appeared a single time. V usage is TRBV5-4 and J usage is TRBJ2-3; 9 nucleotides match TRBD1. The ends lost 2 bases at V and 4 bases at J; junction bases unmatched: 5. Germline CDR1 SGHNT, CDR2 YYREEE (reference sequence). The CDR3 extends over 15 amino acids. Here the CDR3 DNA reads TGTGCCAGCAGCTTTGGACAGGGGCGCGCAGATACGCAGTATTTT. Translation: CASSFGQGRADTQYF.

The chain combines TRBV11-3 with TRBJ2-3; D may be TRBD1 (6 bases). The CDR3 totals 13 residues. V lost 1 base and J 10 bases, leaving 12 bases between the germline ends. Germline V gives CDR1 SGHNT, CDR2 YENEEA. CDR3 bases: TGTGCCAGCAGCTTAGGAGCCAGGGGTCCGCAGTATTTT. Its translation is CASSLGARGPQYF.

The chain employs TRBV18 and TRBJ1-6; D is undetermined. Germline CDR1 KGHSH, CDR2 LQKENI. The CDR3 consists of 12 residues. Trimming cost V 3 bases and J 16 bases, with 13 bases left between them. CDR3 protein: CASSPSGPKLHF. In nucleotides, the CDR3 is TGTGCCAGCTCACCGTCCGGGCCGAAGCTCCACTTT.